A selection of T cell receptor beta chains follows, all from one sample in a study of T-cell memory formation after mild COVID-19. TCRdb re-analysed the 5' RACE reads in MiXCR, keeping a single row per CDR3 protein. Among 190,000 or so distinct CDR3 sequences listed, about 20% were seen once. The material sequenced was PBMCs or a T cell subset sorted from them (not recorded which). The source of these receptors is an adult woman who had mild COVID-19 (a few samples of this study predate the infection). Cell type and time point are not known. The CDR3 runs from the conserved cysteine through the conserved F or W. D genes are given only for firm matches. Only some rows state a clone size, as once, few, many or a class for expanded clones.

j_gene,abundance,v_gene,d_gene,CDR3nt,CDR3aa
TRBJ2-1,.,TRBV20-1,TRBD2,TGCAGTGCGGCAGGGACTAGCGCATACAATGAGCAGTTCTTC,CSAAGTSAYNEQFF
TRBJ2-3,few,TRBV5-1,TRBD2,TGCGCCAGCAGCTTGATAGCGGGAGACACAGATACGCAGTATTTT,CASSLIAGDTDTQYF
TRBJ2-7,.,TRBV10-3,TRBD2,TGTGCCATCAGTGCCGCCGGGGGGGAGACCTACGAGCAGTACTTC,CAISAAGGETYEQYF
TRBJ1-4,few,TRBV10-3,.,TGTGCCATCAGTGATTGGGGGGATGGTGAAAAACTGTTTTTT,CAISDWGDGEKLFF
TRBJ2-1,few,TRBV7-9,.,TGTGCCAGCAGCTTAGAGAGGGGAAGCTCCTACAATGAGCAGTTCTTC,CASSLERGSSYNEQFF
TRBJ2-7,.,TRBV4-1,TRBD1,TGCGCCAGCAGCCAAGTCCAGGACAGGGCGAACTCCTACGAGCAGTACTTC,CASSQVQDRANSYEQYF
TRBJ1-1,.,TRBV30,TRBD1,TGTGCCTGGCCCACACGGGGGACAGGGACCTTGCGCACTGAAGCTTTCTTT,CAWPTRGTGTLRTEAFF
TRBJ2-3,few,TRBV7-9,.,TGTGCCACCCCAGACGGGGCTACGCAGTATTTT,CATPDGATQYF
TRBJ2-1,.,TRBV7-9,.,TGTGCCAGCAGCTCCAGCCGAGAGGAGCAGTTCTTC,CASSSSREEQFF
TRBJ2-1,few,TRBV14,TRBD1,TGTGCCAGCAGCCAAGCAAGGGGGCTGTCCTACAATGAGCAGTTCTTC,CASSQARGLSYNEQFF
TRBJ1-1,.,TRBV12-3/TRBV12-4,TRBD1,TGTGCCAGCAGTGGACAGGGGAAGGCCTCCACTGAAGCTTTCTTT,CASSGQGKASTEAFF
TRBJ2-2,few,TRBV11-2,TRBD1,TGTGCCAGCAGCTTAGCCCCCGGGACAGGGAACACCGGGGAGCTGTTTTTT,CASSLAPGTGNTGELFF
TRBJ2-1,once,TRBV20-1,TRBD2,TGCAGTGCTAGAGAACCCGGGGGGGCCTACAATGAGCAGTTCTTC,CSAREPGGAYNEQFF
TRBJ2-2,.,TRBV2,TRBD2,TGTGCCAGCAGTGAAGGGTATGCGGGAGACTCGAACACCGGGGAGCTGTTTTTT,CASSEGYAGDSNTGELFF
TRBJ2-1,few,TRBV7-9,TRBD2,TGTGCCAGCAGCTTAGGGGTAGCGGGAATTATTGAGCAGTTCTTC,CASSLGVAGIIEQFF
TRBJ2-3,few,TRBV5-1,TRBD2,TGCGCCAGCAGCGCTTCGACTAGCGGGAGTACAGATACGCAGTATTTT,CASSASTSGSTDTQYF
TRBJ2-1,.,TRBV29-1,.,TGCAGCGTTGAAGGAGACGGGAAGGGTTGGACGGAGCTTCACCCCTACAATGAGCAGTTCTTC,CSVEGDGKGWTELHPYNEQFF
TRBJ1-2,.,TRBV12-3/TRBV12-4,.,TGTGCCAGCAGTTTGGAGGGTAGCAGCCCGAACTATGGCTACACCTTC,CASSLEGSSPNYGYTF
TRBJ1-2,.,TRBV6-1,.,TGTGCCAGCGGACGGGGGATCCGGGAAGCTGGCTACACCTTC,CASGRGIREAGYTF
TRBJ2-7,.,TRBV6-5,.,TGTGCCAGCAGTTACTCGAACAGGGCCTACGAGCAGTACTTC,CASSYSNRAYEQYF
TRBJ2-1,few,TRBV27,TRBD2,TGTGCCAGCAACAGGTTGCTCAGCGGGACCCTCAGTGAGCAGTTCTTC,CASNRLLSGTLSEQFF
TRBJ2-7,few,TRBV20-1,.,TGCAGTGCTAGAGGAGCGCCGGGGGAGCAGTACTTC,CSARGAPGEQYF
TRBJ2-5,.,TRBV27,.,TGTGCCAGCAGTTTATCAGGGTGGGAGACCCAGTACTTC,CASSLSGWETQYF
TRBJ2-5,few,TRBV4-2,.,TGTGCCAGCAGCCAAGCTTCAGGCGGTAAAGAGACCCAGTACTTC,CASSQASGGKETQYF
TRBJ1-1,many,TRBV20-1,.,TGCAGTGCTAGTGTATCCCAGGGATACACTGAAGCTTTCTTT,CSASVSQGYTEAFF
TRBJ2-5,.,TRBV9,TRBD2,TGTGCCAGCAGCGTAGCTAGCGGGAGAGAGACCCAGTACTTC,CASSVASGRETQYF
TRBJ2-3,.,TRBV6-2/TRBV6-3,TRBD2,TGTGCCAGCAGTTACTCGGATACTAGCGGGACCTACACAGATACGCAGTATTTT,CASSYSDTSGTYTDTQYF
TRBJ1-1,.,TRBV7-2,.,TGTGCCAGCAGCTCCCCTAACCTTTGGGGACAAGGAAATTTTAGGGTGAACACTGAAGCTTTCTTT,CASSSPNLWGQGNFRVNTEAFF
TRBJ1-1,.,TRBV4-1,.,TGCGCCAGCAGCCGCCTCCGGACAGACAACACTGAAGCTTTCTTT,CASSRLRTDNTEAFF
TRBJ2-2,few,TRBV7-6,.,TGTGCCAGCAGCTTATTAGGGGACCAACTTCCCGGGGAGCTGTTTTTT,CASSLLGDQLPGELFF
TRBJ2-1,.,TRBV18,TRBD1,TGTGCCAGCTCACCACCGATTCCAGACAGGGGAGTCAATGAGCAGTTCTTC,CASSPPIPDRGVNEQFF
TRBJ1-1,.,TRBV7-9,.,TGTGCCAGCAGCTTAGTGGGGGGGCGCACTGAAGCTTTCTTT,CASSLVGGRTEAFF
TRBJ2-3,few,TRBV6-5,.,TGTGCCAGCAGTTACTCGATGGGCGTCGCAGATACGCAGTATTTT,CASSYSMGVADTQYF
TRBJ1-2,.,TRBV4-1,.,TGCGCCAGCAGCCAAGATCAGGATGGCCTGGGGTATGGCTACACCTTC,CASSQDQDGLGYGYTF
TRBJ2-1,.,TRBV24-1,TRBD1,TGTGCCACCAGTGATTCACCGGGACAGGGGCTCTCGCGGGCCTACAATGAGCAGTTCTTC,CATSDSPGQGLSRAYNEQFF
TRBJ1-4,few,TRBV4-1,.,TGCGCCAGCAGCCATGTACAGGTCCCTAATGAAAAACTGTTTTTT,CASSHVQVPNEKLFF
TRBJ1-5,few,TRBV7-9,.,TGTGCCAGCAGCTTAGAGGGGGGCGGCAATCAGCCCCAGCATTTT,CASSLEGGGNQPQHF
TRBJ2-3,.,TRBV30,.,TGTGCCTGGAGTAGTCAGGGCGACACAGATACGCAGTATTTT,CAWSSQGDTDTQYF
TRBJ2-3,once,TRBV3-1,.,TGTGCCAGCAGCCAAGATCTGGGCGGGGGCCTCTACACAGATACGCAGTATTTT,CASSQDLGGGLYTDTQYF
TRBJ2-3,few,TRBV12-3/TRBV12-4,TRBD2,TGTGCCAGCAGTTTCCCCCAGTTGGAGCGGGAGTTTACAGATACGCAGTATTTT,CASSFPQLEREFTDTQYF